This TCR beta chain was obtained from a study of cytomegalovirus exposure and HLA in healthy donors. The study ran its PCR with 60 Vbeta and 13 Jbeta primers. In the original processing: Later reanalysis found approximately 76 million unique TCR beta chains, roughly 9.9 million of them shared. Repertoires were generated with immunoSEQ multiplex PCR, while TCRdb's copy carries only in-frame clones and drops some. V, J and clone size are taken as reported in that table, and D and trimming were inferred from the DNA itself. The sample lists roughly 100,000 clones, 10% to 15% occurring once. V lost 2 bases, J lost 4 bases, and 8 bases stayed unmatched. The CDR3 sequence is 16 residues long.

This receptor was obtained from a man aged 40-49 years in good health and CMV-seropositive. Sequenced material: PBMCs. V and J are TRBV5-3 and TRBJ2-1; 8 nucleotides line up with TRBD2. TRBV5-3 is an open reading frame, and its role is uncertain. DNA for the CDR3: TGTGCCAGAAGCTTAGGACTTAGCGGGGATTACAATGAGCAGTTCTTC. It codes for CARSLGLSGDYNEQFF.